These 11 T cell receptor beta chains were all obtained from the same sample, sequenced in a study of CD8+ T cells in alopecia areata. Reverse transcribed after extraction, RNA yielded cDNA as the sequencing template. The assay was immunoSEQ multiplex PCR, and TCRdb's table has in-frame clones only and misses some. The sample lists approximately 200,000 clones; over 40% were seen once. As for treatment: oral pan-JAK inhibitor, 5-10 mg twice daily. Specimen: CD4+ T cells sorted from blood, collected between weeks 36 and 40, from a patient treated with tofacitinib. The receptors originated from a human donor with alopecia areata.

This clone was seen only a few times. The CDR3 here is CAWSLGGRTSTDTQYF. CDR3 nucleotides: TGTGCCTGGAGCCTGGGGGGGAGGACTAGCACAGATACGCAGTATTTT. The V call is TRBV30, the J call TRBJ2-3; 7 nucleotides align to TRBD2. The CDR3 has 16 residues. Germline V lookup: CDR1 GTSNPN, CDR2 SVGIG (reference sequence). V dropped 3 bases and J dropped 0; count of bases not matched to a gene: 9.

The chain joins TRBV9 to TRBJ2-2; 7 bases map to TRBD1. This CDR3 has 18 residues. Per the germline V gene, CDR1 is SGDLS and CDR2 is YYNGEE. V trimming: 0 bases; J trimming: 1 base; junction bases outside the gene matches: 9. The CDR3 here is CASSVDHGRGRNTGELFF. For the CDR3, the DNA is TGTGCCAGCAGCGTAGACCATGGCAGGGGGAGGAACACCGGGGAGCTGTTTTTT.

Here the CDR3 reads CATSREGTGGFKNIQYF. The CDR3 DNA sequence: TGTGCCACCAGCAGAGAAGGGACAGGAGGATTCAAAAACATTCAGTACTTC. V and J are TRBV15 and TRBJ2-4; the match to TRBD1 covers 8 bases. The junction had 7 bases not matched to a gene; V was cut back by 0 bases and J by 3 bases. The germline V gene encodes CDR1 LNHNV and CDR2 YYDKDF (reference sequence). The CDR3 runs to 17 residues.

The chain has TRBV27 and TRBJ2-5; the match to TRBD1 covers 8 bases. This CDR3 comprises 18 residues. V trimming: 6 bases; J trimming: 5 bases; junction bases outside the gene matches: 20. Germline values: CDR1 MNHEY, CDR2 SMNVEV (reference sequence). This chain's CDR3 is CASRPLPGDRQRWETQYF. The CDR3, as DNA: TGTGCCAGCAGACCGCTGCCGGGGGACAGGCAAAGGTGGGAGACCCAGTACTTC.

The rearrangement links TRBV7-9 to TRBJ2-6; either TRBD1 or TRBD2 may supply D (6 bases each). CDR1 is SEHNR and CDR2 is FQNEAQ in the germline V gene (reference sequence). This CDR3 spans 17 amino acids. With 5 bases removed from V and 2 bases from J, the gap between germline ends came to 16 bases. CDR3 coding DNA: TGTGCCAGCAGCCCTAGGGGGGTCCGTGCTGGGGCCAACGTCCTGACTTTC. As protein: CASSPRGVRAGANVLTF.

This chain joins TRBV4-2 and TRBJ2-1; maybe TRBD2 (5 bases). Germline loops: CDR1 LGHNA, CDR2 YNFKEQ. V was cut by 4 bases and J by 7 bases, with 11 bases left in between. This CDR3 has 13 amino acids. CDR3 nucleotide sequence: TGTGCCAGCAGCCGAATAACTAGGAATGAGCAGTTCTTC. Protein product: CASSRITRNEQFF.

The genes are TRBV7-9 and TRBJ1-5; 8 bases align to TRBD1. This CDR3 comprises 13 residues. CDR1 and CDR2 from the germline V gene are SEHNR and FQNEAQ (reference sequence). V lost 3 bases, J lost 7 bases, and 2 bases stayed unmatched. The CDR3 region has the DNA TGTGCCAGCAGCTTTTCAGGGGGCCAGCCCCAGCATTTT. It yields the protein CASSFSGGQPQHF.

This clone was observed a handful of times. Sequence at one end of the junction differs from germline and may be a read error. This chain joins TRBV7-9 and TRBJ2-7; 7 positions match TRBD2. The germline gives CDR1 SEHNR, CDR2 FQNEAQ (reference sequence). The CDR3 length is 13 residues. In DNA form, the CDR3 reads TGTGCCAGCAGCCTAGCGGCAGGCTACGAGCAGTACTTC. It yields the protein CASSLAAGYEQYF.

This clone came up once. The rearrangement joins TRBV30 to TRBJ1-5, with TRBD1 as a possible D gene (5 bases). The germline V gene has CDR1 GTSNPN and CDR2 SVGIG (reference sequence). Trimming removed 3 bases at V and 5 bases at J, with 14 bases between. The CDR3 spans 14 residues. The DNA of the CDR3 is TGTGCCTGGAGCCCAGGGTTCGGGCATCAGCCCCAGCATTTT. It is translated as CAWSPGFGHQPQHF.

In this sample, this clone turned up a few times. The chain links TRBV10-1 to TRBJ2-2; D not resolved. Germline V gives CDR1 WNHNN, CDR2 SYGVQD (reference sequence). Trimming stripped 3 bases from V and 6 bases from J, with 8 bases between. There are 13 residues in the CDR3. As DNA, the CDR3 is TGCGCCAGCAGTGAAATGGTTGCCGGGGAGCTGTTTTTT. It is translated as CASSEMVAGELFF.

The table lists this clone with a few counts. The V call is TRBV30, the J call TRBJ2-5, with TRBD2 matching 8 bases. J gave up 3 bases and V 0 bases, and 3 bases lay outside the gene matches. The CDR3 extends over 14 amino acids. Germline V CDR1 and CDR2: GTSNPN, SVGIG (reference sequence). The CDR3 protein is CAWSVRGGKETQYF. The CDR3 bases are TGTGCCTGGAGTGTACGCGGGGGGAAAGAGACCCAGTACTTC. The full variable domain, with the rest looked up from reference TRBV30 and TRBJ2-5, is SQTIHQWPATLVQPVGSPLSLECTVEGTSNPNLYWYRQAAGRGLQLLFYSVGIGQISSEVPQNLSASRPQDRQFILSSKKLLLSDSGFYLCAWSVRGGKETQYFGPGTRLLVL.